This T cell receptor beta chain was recovered during a study of T cells after yellow fever vaccination. A 5'RACE template-switching step, the method used to make TCR cDNA, added a universal primer site and UMIs. TCRdb fed the 5' RACE reads into MiXCR, producing one record per CDR3 protein. This sample has a few hundred thousand distinct CDR3 sequences, with 8.7% found just once. From germline, CDR1 is LNHDA and CDR2 SQIVND (reference sequence). V was shortened by 9 bases and J by 5 bases, with 22 bases between the two germline ends. The length of the CDR3 is 15 residues. General observations from the study: Among all clonotypes, a small share was observed in both CD4 and CD8 compartments. Highly abundant clonotypes carried over from the bulk population could end up in FACS-sorted repertoires as contaminants. Peak timing came faster in the weaker secondary response, day 5 versus 15.

As regards this clonotype: Its antigen is undetermined.

The source material was CD4+ T cells sorted from PBMCs, sampled 5 days after the yellow fever booster vaccination. The sequence was obtained from a man younger than 35 who received the YFV17D yellow fever vaccine. The chain couples TRBV19 to TRBJ2-5, with D maybe TRBD1 (6 bases). CDR3 sequence reads: CASRTADRGRETQYF. For the CDR3, the DNA is TGTGCCAGCAGAACGGCGGACAGAGGTCGGGAGACCCAGTACTTC.